One and the same sample provided the 4 T cell receptor beta chains below, sequenced in a study of vaccination and CD4 T cells after COVID-19. Once obtained from cultured CD4+ T cells, the DNA was sequenced using the Oncomine TCR Beta short-read assay. MiXCR, applied by TCRdb to the PCR reads, yields one record per CDR3 protein. The sample holds 13,000 or so distinct CDR3 sequences, nearly 80% seen once. The sample's treatment: roughly 10-day PBMC culture with coronavirus spike peptide pools or control peptides (ViraFEST assay). Their specific antigens are unknown. The specimen was CD4+ T cells from blood, cultured in vitro. Source of these receptors: a human donor who had recovered from COVID-19.

This sequence joins TRBV30 and TRBJ1-6, with 7 bases identical to TRBD1. The CDR3 spans 13 residues. The J segment lost 8 bases and the V segment lost 5 bases, leaving 6 bases of the junction unmatched. CDR1 GTSNPN and CDR2 SVGIG come from the germline V gene (reference sequence). DNA for the CDR3: TGTGCCTGGGCCTCTCAGGGGGATTCACCCCTCCACTTT. As protein: CAWASQGDSPLHF.

The table lists this clonotype with a few counts. The J gene is TRBJ2-2, the V gene TRBV11-2; D is ambiguous. The CDR3 length is 12 residues. The V end lost 8 bases, the J end lost 7 bases, and 11 bases lay between the germline ends. Germline CDR1 and CDR2: SGHAT and FQNNGV. CDR3 nucleotides: TGTGCCAGCGTTAAAGCTGGCGGGGAGCTGTTTTTT. Translated: CASVKAGGELFF.

The rearrangement links TRBV6-1 to TRBJ1-1; tentatively, D is TRBD1 (5 bases). The CDR3 spans 16 residues. The germline gives CDR1 MNHNS, CDR2 SASEGT. V was pared by 6 bases and J by 5 bases, with 22 bases between. The CDR3 spells CASSRGTAGFGTEAFF. CDR3 DNA: TGTGCCAGCAGCCGCGGGACGGCGGGCTTTGGGACTGAAGCTTTCTTT.

The chain recombines TRBV6-1 with TRBJ2-7; D possibly corresponds to TRBD1 (6 bases). CDR1 and CDR2 (germline): MNHNS, SASEGT. The CDR3 sequence is 14 residues long. Between the trimmed V and J ends, which lost 6 bases and 3 bases, there was a span of 15 bases. Here the CDR3 reads CASSPTGAFYEQYF. CDR3 nucleotides: TGTGCCAGCAGCCCGACAGGAGCGTTCTACGAGCAGTACTTC.